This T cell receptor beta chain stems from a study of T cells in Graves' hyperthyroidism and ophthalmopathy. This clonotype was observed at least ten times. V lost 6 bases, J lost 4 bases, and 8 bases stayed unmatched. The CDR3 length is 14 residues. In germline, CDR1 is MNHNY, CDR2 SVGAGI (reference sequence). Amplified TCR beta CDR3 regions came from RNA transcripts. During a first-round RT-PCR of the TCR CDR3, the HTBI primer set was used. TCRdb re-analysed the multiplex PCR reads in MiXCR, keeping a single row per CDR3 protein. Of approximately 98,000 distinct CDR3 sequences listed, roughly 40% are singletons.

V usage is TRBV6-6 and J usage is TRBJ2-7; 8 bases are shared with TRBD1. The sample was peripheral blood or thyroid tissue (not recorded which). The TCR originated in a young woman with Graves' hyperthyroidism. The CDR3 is CASRVGTGVYEQYF. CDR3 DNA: TGTGCCAGCAGGGTCGGGACAGGTGTGTACGAGCAGTACTTC.